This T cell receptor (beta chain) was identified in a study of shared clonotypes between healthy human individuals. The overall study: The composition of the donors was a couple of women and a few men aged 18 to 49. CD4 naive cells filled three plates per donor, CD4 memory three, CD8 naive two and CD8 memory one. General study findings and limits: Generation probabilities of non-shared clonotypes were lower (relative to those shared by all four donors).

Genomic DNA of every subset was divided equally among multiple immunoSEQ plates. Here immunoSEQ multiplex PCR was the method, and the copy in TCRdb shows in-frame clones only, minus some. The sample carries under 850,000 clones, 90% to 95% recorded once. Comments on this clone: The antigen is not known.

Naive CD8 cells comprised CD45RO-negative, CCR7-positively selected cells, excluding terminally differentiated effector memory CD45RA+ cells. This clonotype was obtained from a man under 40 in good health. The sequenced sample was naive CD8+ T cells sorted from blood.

Here the CDR3 DNA reads TGCGCCAGCAGCCAGGCGACTAGTCAGACCTACGAGCAGTACTTC. It encodes CASSQATSQTYEQYF. The chain joins TRBV4-1 to TRBJ2-7; possibly TRBD2 for D (6 bases). Trimming shortened V by 3 bases and J by 2 bases, and 14 bases separated the two germline ends. The germline V gene encodes CDR1 MGHRA and CDR2 YSYEKL. The CDR3 runs 15 residues.